What follows are 26 T cell receptor beta chains derived from one specimen sequenced in a study of cytomegalovirus exposure and HLA in healthy donors. In the PCR, 60 Vbeta and 13 Jbeta primers were used. TCRdb keeps only in-frame clones here, not all; method: immunoSEQ multiplex PCR. This sample has roughly 150,000 clones, with roughly 80% found just once. Sequences were obtained from PBMCs. These receptors were obtained from a male donor in good health and CMV-seronegative.

This chain connects TRBV25-1 to TRBJ2-1; 13 positions match TRBD2. CDR1 is MGHDK, CDR2 SYGVNS, per germline. V gave up 5 bases and J gave up 10 bases; unmatched junction bases: 5. This CDR3 is 14 amino acids long. The CDR3 sequence is CASSYTSGGGEQFF. DNA of the CDR3: TGTGCCAGCAGTTATACTAGCGGGGGGGGAGAGCAGTTCTTC.

The J gene is TRBJ2-7, the V gene TRBV6-1; TRBD2 aligns across 8 bases. Germline V CDR1 and CDR2: MNHNS, SASEGT. V shed 3 bases and J 2 bases; nucleotides not matched to a gene: 6. The CDR3 runs to 15 residues. The CDR3 DNA reads as TGTGCCAGCAGTGACGAAAGCGGGGGAACCTACGAGCAGTACTTC. Amino acids: CASSDESGGTYEQYF.

The chain has TRBV5-1 and TRBJ2-1, with TRBD1 as a possible D gene (6 bases). V lost 2 bases and J lost 7, with 13 bases in between. The length of the CDR3 is 14 residues. The germline gives CDR1 SGHRS, CDR2 YFSETQ. The CDR3 loop reads CASSLMDSKNEQFF. The CDR3 DNA reads as TGCGCCAGCAGCTTAATGGACAGCAAAAATGAGCAGTTCTTC.

The V gene is TRBV25-1, the J gene TRBJ2-5; TRBD1 matches 12 bases. V trimming: 8 bases; J trimming: 4 bases; junction bases outside the gene matches: 5. The CDR3 sequence is 14 residues long. Germline V gene lookup returns CDR1 MGHDK and CDR2 SYGVNS. The CDR3 DNA sequence: TGTGCCAGCGACTCGGGACAGGGGGCAGAGACCCAGTACTTC. Its translation is CASDSGQGAETQYF.

V usage is TRBV5-1 and J usage is TRBJ1-4; D is ambiguous. Trimming removed 0 bases from V and 0 bases from J, with 3 bases in between. This CDR3 contains 14 residues. The V gene's germline CDR1 is SGHRS and CDR2 YFSETQ. CDR3 nucleotide sequence: TGCGCCAGCAGCTTGGCCGCAACTAATGAAAAACTGTTTTTT. Protein sequence: CASSLAATNEKLFF.

CDR3 amino acids: CASTGTTGGNTIYF. The CDR3, as DNA: TGTGCCAGCACTGGGACGACAGGTGGAAACACCATATATTTT. The chain has TRBV14 and TRBJ1-3; possibly TRBD1 for D (6 bases). Trimming took 7 bases from V and 3 from J, leaving 13 bases between them. The germline V gene has CDR1 SGHDN and CDR2 FVKESK. The CDR3 has 14 residues.

The chain recombines TRBV18 with TRBJ1-5; a possible D gene is TRBD1 (5 bases). CDR1 and CDR2 from the germline V gene are KGHSH and LQKENI. V was clipped by 6 bases and J by 4 bases, with 10 bases between them. This CDR3 is built from 13 residues. CDR3 protein: CASSDQGNQPQHF. The CDR3 coding sequence is TGTGCCAGCTCTGACCAGGGTAATCAGCCCCAGCATTTT.

J is TRBJ2-5 and V is TRBV9; TRBD2 matches at 7 bases. The CDR3 spans 11 residues. CDR1 is SGDLS and CDR2 is YYNGEE in the germline V gene. V dropped 10 bases and J dropped 4; count of bases not matched to a gene: 4. The CDR3 region is CASGGLETQYF. CDR3 nucleotides: TGTGCCTCGGGGGGATTAGAGACCCAGTACTTC.

This sequence joins TRBV7-6 and TRBJ2-6, with a tentative D call TRBD1 (6 bases). CDR1 and CDR2 from the germline V gene are SGHVS and FNYEAQ. The CDR3 has 19 residues. Trimming took off 4 bases at V and 0 bases at J, with 19 bases between the two ends. CDR3 in amino acids: CASSSRKQGTNSGANVLTF. CDR3 sequence (DNA): TGTGCCAGCAGCTCAAGAAAACAGGGTACCAACTCTGGGGCCAACGTCCTGACTTTC.

V gene TRBV12-5 combines with J gene TRBJ2-3, with D perhaps TRBD2 (6 bases). V dropped 0 bases and J dropped 2 bases, with 18 bases sitting between them. The germline V gene encodes CDR1 LGHNT and CDR2 FRNRAP. CDR3 length: 18 amino acids. CDR3 nucleotides: TGTGCTAGTGGTTTGGTACGGAGGGCCCCCGATTCCACAGATACGCAGTATTTT. The encoded protein is CASGLVRRAPDSTDTQYF.

The V gene is TRBV4-3, the J gene TRBJ1-2, with no clear D. V dropped 0 bases and J dropped 4 bases, with 12 bases sitting between them. The germline V gene encodes CDR1 LGHNA and CDR2 YSLEER. This CDR3 comprises 15 residues. The CDR3, as DNA: TGCGCCAGCAGCCAAGATGTTGGGAGTAGCTATGGCTACACCTTC. Translating gives CASSQDVGSSYGYTF.

This clone was counted between two and nine times. The chain combines TRBV11-3 with TRBJ2-3, with D possibly being TRBD1 (5 bases). CDR3 length: 15 amino acids. Germline V gene sequence: CDR1 SGHNT, CDR2 YENEEA. Trimming shortened V by 0 bases and J by 5 bases, and 12 bases separated the two germline ends. This CDR3 is CASSLEWGGIDTQYF. The CDR3 DNA follows: TGTGCCAGCAGCTTAGAATGGGGCGGAATAGATACGCAGTATTTT.

The chain recombines TRBV4-3 with TRBJ1-2; TRBD1 agrees at 8 bases. This CDR3 is built from 15 residues. The trim removed 4 bases at V and 4 bases at J, leaving 8 bases unmatched. Germline V gene data show CDR1 as LGHNA and CDR2 as YSLEER. CDR3: CASSPRTGSTYGYTF. In DNA form, the CDR3 reads TGCGCCAGCAGCCCCCGGACAGGGAGCACCTATGGCTACACCTTC.

CDR3 sequence (DNA): TGTGCCAGCAGTTACAGGGGTTTCGCTGAAGCTTTCTTT. Translating gives CASSYRGFAEAFF. The chain links TRBV6-5 to TRBJ1-1, with a tentative D call TRBD1 (5 bases). The V gene lost 2 bases and the J gene lost 6 bases, with 10 bases spanning the gap. Looked up from germline, CDR1 is MNHEY and CDR2 is SVGAGI. This CDR3 contains 13 residues.

This chain joins TRBV19 and TRBJ1-5; tentatively, D is TRBD1 (5 bases). The germline CDR1 and CDR2 sequences are LNHDA and SQIVND (reference sequence). Trimming shortened V by 4 bases and J by 4 bases, and 8 bases separated the two germline ends. The CDR3 totals 13 residues. The CDR3 here is CASSNGGNQPQHF. DNA of the CDR3: TGTGCCAGTAGTAACGGGGGGAATCAGCCCCAGCATTTT. Full variable domain (missing parts from reference TRBV19 and TRBJ1-5): DGGITQSPKYLFRKEGQNVTLSCEQNLNHDAMYWYRQDPGQGLRLIYYSQIVNDFQKGDIAEGYSVSREKKESFPLTVTSAQKNPTAFYLCASSNGGNQPQHFGDGTRLSIL.

The J gene is TRBJ2-2, the V gene TRBV7-8, with TRBD1 identical over 9 bases. Germline CDR1 is SGHVS and CDR2 is FQNEAQ. This CDR3 is built from 14 residues. The V gene end was trimmed by 6 bases and the J gene end by 4 bases; junction bases not matched to a gene: 3. The CDR3 protein is CASSPDRGTGELFF. The CDR3 bases are TGTGCCAGCAGTCCGGACAGGGGCACCGGGGAGCTGTTTTTT. Together with reference TRBV7-8 and TRBJ2-2, the CDR3 gives the full variable domain: GAGVSQSPRYKVAKRGQDVALRCDPISGHVSLFWYQQALGQGPEFLTYFQNEAQLDKSGLPSDRFFAERPEGSVSTLKIQRTQQEDSAVYLCASSPDRGTGELFFGEGSRLTVL.

The J gene is TRBJ1-5, the V gene TRBV5-5, with D possibly TRBD1 on 5 matching bases. The CDR3 sequence is 16 residues long. The germline V and J ends were trimmed by 0 bases and 7 bases, with 17 bases remaining between them. Germline V gene sequence: CDR1 SGHKS, CDR2 YYEKEE (reference sequence). CDR3 in amino acids: CASSLAALPGRQPQHF. The CDR3 DNA reads TGTGCCAGCAGCTTGGCCGCATTGCCAGGGCGACAGCCCCAGCATTTT.

V is TRBV7-9 and J is TRBJ2-7; D is undetermined. The CDR3 is made up of 14 amino acids. Per the germline V gene, CDR1 is SEHNR and CDR2 is FQNEAQ (reference sequence). V gave up 2 bases and J gave up 2 bases, with 10 bases separating them. The CDR3 DNA sequence: TGTGCCAGCAGCTTAAGCGACGGAACCTACGAGCAGTACTTC. Protein: CASSLSDGTYEQYF.

This clone came up a few times. The rearrangement joins TRBV7-9 to TRBJ2-4, with TRBD1 matching over 9 bases. Germline V gene lookup returns CDR1 SEHNR and CDR2 FQNEAQ (reference sequence). The CDR3 loop spans 14 amino acids. J was trimmed by 7 bases and V by 3 bases; bases with no gene match: 4. CDR3 region: CASSLRTGENIQYF. The CDR3 region has the DNA TGTGCCAGCAGCTTGCGGACAGGGGAGAACATTCAGTACTTC.

This CDR3 is CASSEGGGHRQPQHF. The CDR3 DNA reads TGTGCCAGCAGTGAAGGGGGGGGCCACCGTCAGCCCCAGCATTTT. The J gene is TRBJ1-5, the V gene TRBV6-1; weak D call: TRBD1 (6 bases). This CDR3 has 15 residues. V shed 1 base and J shed 6 bases, with 13 bases lying between them. Per germline, CDR1 MNHNS and CDR2 SASEGT.

This rearrangement joins TRBV5-1 to TRBJ2-1, with 14 bases matching TRBD2. After removal of 0 bases from V and 7 bases from J, the junction contained 3 bases not matched to a gene. Germline CDR1 SGHRS, CDR2 YFSETQ. The CDR3 runs to 16 residues. The CDR3 spells CASSLGLAGGDNEQFF. The CDR3, as DNA: TGCGCCAGCAGCTTGGGACTAGCGGGGGGGGATAATGAGCAGTTCTTC.

The rearrangement links TRBV29-1 to TRBJ1-2, with TRBD1 identical over 10 bases. The CDR3 runs 16 residues. Per the germline V gene, CDR1 is SQVTM and CDR2 is ANQGSEA. V shed 7 bases and J 6 bases; nucleotides not matched to a gene: 17. CDR3 loop: CSAKTIFPDRGDGYTF. CDR3 DNA sequence: TGCAGCGCCAAAACCATATTTCCGGACAGGGGGGATGGCTACACCTTC.

The gene calls are TRBV10-2 and TRBJ2-3; weak D call: TRBD1 (6 bases). The CDR3 has 15 amino acids. Germline values: CDR1 WSHSY, CDR2 SAAADI. V was clipped by 3 bases and J by 2 bases, with 12 bases between them. CDR3 in amino acids: CASSDAGTTTDTQYF. The DNA of the CDR3 is TGCGCCAGCAGTGATGCAGGGACAACCACAGATACGCAGTATTTT.

This chain's CDR3 is CAISGGQGRSLDTEAFF. The CDR3 DNA reads as TGTGCCATCAGTGGGGGACAGGGCCGCAGCCTGGACACTGAAGCTTTCTTT. V and J are TRBV10-3 and TRBJ1-1; TRBD1 agrees at 9 bases. V was pared by 4 bases and J by 3 bases, with 12 bases of the junction left unmatched. Germline CDR1 reads ENHRY; CDR2 reads SYGVKD. CDR3 length equals 17 residues.

The rearrangement uses TRBV5-5 and TRBJ1-5; D remains unclear. Looked up from germline, CDR1 is SGHKS and CDR2 is YYEKEE (reference sequence). The V end lost 2 bases, the J end lost 5 bases, and 8 bases lay between the germline ends. This CDR3 is built from 13 residues. In nucleotides, the CDR3 is TGTGCCAGCAGCTTCCTTCGGGATCAGCCCCAGCATTTT. Its translation is CASSFLRDQPQHF.

This chain's CDR3 is CASSLATPNEKLFF. In DNA form, the CDR3 reads TGTGCCAGCAGCTTAGCAACTCCTAATGAAAAACTGTTTTTT. The chain combines TRBV7-9 with TRBJ1-4; D unclear. Trimming took 0 bases from V and 3 from J, leaving 5 bases between them. CDR3 length: 14 amino acids. Looked up from germline, CDR1 is SEHNR and CDR2 is FQNEAQ (reference sequence).